A single TCR beta chain is shown here with its context. Trimming pared 7 bases from V and 4 bases from J, leaving 10 bases between. CDR3 size: 13 residues. Germline values: CDR1 KGHDR, CDR2 SFDVKD. In the source study's methods: Amplification of reference gene primers provided the estimated nucleated cell counts. The data were produced by immunoSEQ multiplex PCR, yet TCRdb's version contains in-frame clones alone and is incomplete. The DNA gave D and trimming, while V, J and clone size come from that table. The table shows some 270,000 clones, with 75% to 90% occurring only once. The source of the sample is a study of blood T cell repertoires in COVID-19. Whole-study context: Both acute and convalescent COVID-19 samples were obtained from the United States, Italy and Spain. Nucleic acid was either cDNA or gDNA, and it came from T cells, B-cell-depleted T cells, or PBMCs.

The V and J genes are TRBV24-1 and TRBJ2-1; D ambiguous. The sequence was collected from a woman aged 40-49 years who had recovered from COVID-19. Sequencing was performed on peripheral blood. The CDR3 DNA sequence: TGTGCCACCAGATATGGCAGATACAATGAGCAGTTCTTC. Translating it yields CATRYGRYNEQFF.